This T cell receptor (beta chain) came from a study of CD8 T cells in ankylosing spondylitis (dated by TCRdb to about 2017). Turning to the overall study: T cell receptor beta repertoires were profiled in healthy donors and ankylosing spondylitis patients so that disease-linked TCR variants could be found. The full study cohort was made up of about 25 ankylosing spondylitis patients and 108 healthy donors. Peripheral blood was sampled, and synovial fluid was also collected from ankylosing spondylitis patients. What the work shows at the level of the full study, not this receptor alone: The disease-linked clones were reported to be significantly enriched in matched synovial fluid samples from ankylosing spondylitis patients. A TCR beta motif of several highly homologous amino acid variants appeared characteristic of blood from ankylosing spondylitis patients. The disease-linked clones had a CD8+ phenotype and were found at relatively low frequencies in peripheral blood. Some TCR beta motif variants had previously been reported in synovial fluid and blood of reactive arthritis patients, which suggested common disease-initiation mechanisms.

This clonotype was counted many times. The antigen this receptor binds is unknown. Base qualities are not recorded, but no much larger clone differs from it by a single base. Data came from an Illumina HiSeq 2500. Quantitative 5'-RACE with molecular barcodes was the method used to prepare the TCR beta libraries. As for how the authors treated the data: A new computational method, built on a probabilistic model of VDJ rearrangement, was used to identify disease-linked TCR variants. The public reads were run again by TCRdb, first through fastp at Q25 and then through MiXCR, and only productive beta chains were kept. Rows are combined by CDR3 protein, so each entry shows the most common genes and DNA. It is TCRdb's table, rather than the study itself, that gives the V and J calls and clone size. For this sample the table gives 200,000 to 250,000 distinct CDR3 sequences, of which about 10% were detected only once. About 3% of the sample is in the top ten clones.

V loses 6 bases, J loses 0 bases, and the germline ends lie 15 bases apart. The CDR3 holds 15 amino acids from the cysteine to the phenylalanine. CDR3 DNA is the only sequence kept; it has 45 bases, read in frame from the first base. The germline V gene (reference sequence) sets CDR1 to DFQATT and CDR2 to SNEGSKA. The receptor was derived from a male donor with ankylosing spondylitis or in good health (not recorded which). Sequences were obtained from blood, either unsorted or a sorted T cell fraction (not recorded which). The rearranged segments are TRBV20-1 and TRBJ1-3; TRBD1 might be the D gene, on 5 matching bases. CDR3 reads: CSAGHGAISGNTIYF. The DNA sequence is given as TGCAGTGCGGGCCACGGGGCGATCTCTGGAAACACCATATATTTT.